This T cell receptor (beta chain) was profiled in a study of Graves' ophthalmopathy and Graves' hyperthyroidism (dated by TCRdb to the late 2010s). Study-wide context: Peripheral blood samples were taken at the time of initial diagnosis, before any treatment was given. The study used TCR beta repertoire signatures to distinguish Graves' ophthalmopathy from Graves' hyperthyroidism and to predict progression to ophthalmopathy. In total, 135 blood samples were TCR-sequenced: approximately 40 ophthalmopathy, some 72 hyperthyroidism and approximately 17 hyperthyroidism-to-ophthalmopathy patients. To explore V-J signatures that separate ophthalmopathy from hyperthyroidism, a discovery set of around 97 patients was enrolled, consisting of about 43 with ophthalmopathy and some 59 with stable hyperthyroidism. For independent validation, a separate cohort was made up of fewer than 20 hyperthyroidism patients plus 17 patients who later progressed from hyperthyroidism to ophthalmopathy. In roughly 6 hyperthyroidism patients, the T-cell repertoires found in thyroid tissue were compared with those found in blood. Following sampling, methimazole starting at 30 mg daily was administered to hyperthyroidism patients, and high-dose intravenous methylprednisolone was administered to ophthalmopathy patients. The approximately 90 discovery patients were randomly split 7:3 into training and test sets.

Summary of the overall study and its limitations: No statistical method was used to set the sample size in advance, and the investigators knew which group each participant was assigned to. In validation, the model predicted ophthalmopathy progression with about 71% sensitivity and approximately 78% specificity; roughly 11 predicted patients were CT-confirmed with GO in a median of around 6 months. Most of the expanded thyroid clonotypes with a frequency above 0.001 were also detected in blood, and it was suggested that the thyroid immune response may be reflected by blood repertoires. The 13-signature model separated ophthalmopathy from stable hyperthyroidism with approximately 85% sensitivity and almost 84% specificity in cross-validation, and 80%/75% in the test set.

Stable hyperthyroidism was defined as no progression to ophthalmopathy within 18 months of follow-up. Patients with hyperthyroidism were aged 18 to 65 years, had been newly diagnosed, and had a disease duration of less than 2 months. Anyone with other autoimmune diseases, uncontrolled infections, pregnancy or lactation was excluded from the study. Diagnosis relied on clinical symptoms, serum thyroxine, TRAb, thyroid ultrasound and orbital computed tomography. PBMCs were isolated from about 9.2 ml of fresh peripheral blood by Ficoll-Paque density gradient centrifugation. Total RNA was extracted with Trizol reagent and quality-checked on an Agilent 2100 Bioanalyzer. For repertoire sequencing, TCR beta CDR3 regions were amplified from RNA transcripts. HTBI primers and the Qiagen OneStep RT-PCR kit were used in a first-round RT-PCR, which was followed by a second-round multiplex PCR, size selection and purification. Sequencing of the libraries was carried out on an Illumina HiSeq2000 in paired-end mode with 100 bp reads. As for the original processing: SOAPnuke was used for read processing, and reads with adapters, uncalled bases, a mean Phred below 15, or no exact constant-primer or identifier match were discarded. COPE v1.2.5 was used to merge high-quality paired reads. Unique nucleotide sequences were defined as clonotypes and aligned to IMGT TRB V, D and J references using MiTCR v1.1. The analysis was limited to V-J combinations with a frequency above 0.0001, which together covered 99.2% of the repertoires. For each V-J combination, a TCR clonal expansion and chaos score was defined as the ratio of F50 clonal expansion to chaos observed in the TCRdist matrix. Welch's t-statistics and random forest were used to narrow the features down to 13 V-J combinations, which were then fed into a naive Bayes classifier. The similarity between thyroid and blood repertoires was quantified using the Morisita-Horn index. TCRdb trimmed the raw reads at Q25, called clones with MiXCR and kept productive beta chains. Each entry is one CDR3 protein sequence, shown with its most common DNA and genes. These V and J calls are TCRdb output, not the study's own analysis. A total of fewer than 650,000 distinct CDR3 sequences appear in this sample, roughly 20% of them only once. Clones ranked in the top ten supply 7.1% of the sample.

In its sample, this clonotype was seen many times. The antigen it binds to is not known. Base quality data are lacking; no much larger clone is found one base away. Taken from cysteine to phenylalanine, the CDR3 has 13 residues. This entry keeps only the CDR3 DNA: 39 bases, framed from base 1. V and J are truncated by 11 bases and 1 base respectively, leaving an intervening sequence of 14 bases. The CDR1 and CDR2 encoded by the germline V gene are SNHLY and FYNNEI. Source material: peripheral blood. The chain is encoded by TRBV2 joined to TRBJ1-1, with TRBD1 tentatively as D gene (6 bases match). The clonotype originates from a woman aged 18-29 years with stable Graves' hyperthyroidism. Some clones in this sample may be carry-over from other donors' samples. Donor details come from another sample of the same person, matched by shared clones. The CDR3 amino acid sequence is: CARTGTSNTEAFF. The base sequence is TGTGCCCGTACCGGGACATCGAACACTGAAGCTTTCTTT. The CDR3, completed at both ends by the reference TRBV2 and TRBJ1-1 genes, gives the full variable domain EPEVTQTPSHQVTQMGQEVILRCVPISNHLYFYWYRQILGQKVEFLVSFYNNEISEKSEIFDDQFSVERPDGSNFTLKIRSTKLEDSAMYFCARTGTSNTEAFFGQGTRLTVV.